This TCR beta chain was sequenced for a study of siplizumab effects on memory and regulatory T cells. Study results and limitations: Naive T cells apparently outstripped memory cells in diversity and seemed major alloresponse contributors. In the presence of siplizumab, alloreactive sequences traceable to unstimulated CD4+ memory cells were significantly reduced.

Some clones are missing from TCRdb's copy, which holds only in-frame ones; the method was immunoSEQ multiplex PCR. The sample includes roughly 100,000 clones, more than 85% of them seen just once. CDR1 SNHLY and CDR2 FYNNEI come from the germline V gene. Trimming shortened V by 3 bases and J by 2 bases, and 7 bases separated the two germline ends. There are 13 residues in the CDR3. Comments on this clone: Its antigen is undetermined.

The sequence came from a human donor in good health. This chain connects TRBV2 to TRBJ1-1; maybe TRBD1 (6 bases). Material: CD4+ T cells sorted from blood. The CDR3 region is CASSEDRNTEAFF. The DNA for the CDR3 is TGTGCCAGCAGTGAGGACAGAAACACTGAAGCTTTCTTT.